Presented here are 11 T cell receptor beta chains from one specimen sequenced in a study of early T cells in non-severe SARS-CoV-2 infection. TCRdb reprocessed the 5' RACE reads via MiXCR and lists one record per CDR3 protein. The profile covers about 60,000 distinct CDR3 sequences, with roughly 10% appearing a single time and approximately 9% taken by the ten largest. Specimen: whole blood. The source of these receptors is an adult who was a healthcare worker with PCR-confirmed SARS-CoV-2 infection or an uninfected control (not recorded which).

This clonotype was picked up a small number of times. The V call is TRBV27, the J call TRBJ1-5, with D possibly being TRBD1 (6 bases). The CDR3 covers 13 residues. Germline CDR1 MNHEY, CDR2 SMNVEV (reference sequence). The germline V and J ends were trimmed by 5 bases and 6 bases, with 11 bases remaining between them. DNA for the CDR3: TGTGCCAGCAGTCTATTCAGGGGTCAGCCCCAGCATTTT. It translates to CASSLFRGQPQHF.

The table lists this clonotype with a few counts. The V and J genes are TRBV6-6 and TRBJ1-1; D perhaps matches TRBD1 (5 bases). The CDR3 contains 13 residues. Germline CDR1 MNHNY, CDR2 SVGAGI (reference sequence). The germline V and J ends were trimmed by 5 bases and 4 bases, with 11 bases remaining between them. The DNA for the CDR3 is TGTGCCAGCAGTGGGGGGGGGTCCACTGAAGCTTTCTTT. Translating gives CASSGGGSTEAFF.

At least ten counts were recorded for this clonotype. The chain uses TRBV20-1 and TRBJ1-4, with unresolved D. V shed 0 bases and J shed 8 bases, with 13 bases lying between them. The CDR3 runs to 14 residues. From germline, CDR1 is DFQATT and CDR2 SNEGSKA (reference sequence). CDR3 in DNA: TGCAGTGCTAGAGATCGGCGGGTTGAGGAAAAACTGTTTTTT. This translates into CSARDRRVEEKLFF.

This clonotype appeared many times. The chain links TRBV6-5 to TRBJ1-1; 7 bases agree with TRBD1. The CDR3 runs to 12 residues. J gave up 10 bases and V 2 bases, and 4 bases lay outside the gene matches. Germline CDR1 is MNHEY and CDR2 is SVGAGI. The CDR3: CASSYGTGVAFF. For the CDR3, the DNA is TGTGCCAGCAGTTACGGCACAGGGGTAGCTTTCTTT.

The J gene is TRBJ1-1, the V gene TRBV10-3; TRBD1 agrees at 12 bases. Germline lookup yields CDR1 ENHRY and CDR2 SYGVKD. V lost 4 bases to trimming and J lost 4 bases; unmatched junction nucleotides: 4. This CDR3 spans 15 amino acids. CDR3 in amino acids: CAISAGTGGSTEAFF. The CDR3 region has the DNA TGTGCCATCAGTGCGGGGACAGGGGGCTCCACTGAAGCTTTCTTT.

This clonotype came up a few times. In DNA, the CDR3 is TGTGCCAGCAGCTTAGAGGCGAGGGGCAAAGCTTTCTTT. Translated, it gives CASSLEARGKAFF. The rearrangement uses TRBV7-9 and TRBJ1-1; possibly TRBD1 for D (5 bases). The CDR3 consists of 13 residues. Germline loops: CDR1 SEHNR, CDR2 FQNEAQ (reference sequence). Trimming cost V 1 base and J 9 bases, with 12 bases left between them.

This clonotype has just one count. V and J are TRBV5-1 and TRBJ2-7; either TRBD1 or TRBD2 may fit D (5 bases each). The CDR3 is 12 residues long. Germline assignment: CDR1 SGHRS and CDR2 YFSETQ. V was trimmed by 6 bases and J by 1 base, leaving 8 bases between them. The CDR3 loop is CASTGGSYEQYF. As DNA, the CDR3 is TGCGCCAGCACTGGGGGTTCCTACGAGCAGTACTTC. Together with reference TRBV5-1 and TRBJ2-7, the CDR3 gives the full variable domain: KAGVTQTPRYLIKTRGQQVTLSCSPISGHRSVSWYQQTPGQGLQFLFEYFSETQRNKGNFPGRFSGRQFSNSRSEMNVSTLELGDSALYLCASTGGSYEQYFGPGTRLTVT.

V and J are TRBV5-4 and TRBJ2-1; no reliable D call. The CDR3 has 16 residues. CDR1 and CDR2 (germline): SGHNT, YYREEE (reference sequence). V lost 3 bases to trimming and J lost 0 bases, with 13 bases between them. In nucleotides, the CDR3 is TGTGCCAGCAGCTCAACAGAGAGGAGCTCCTACAATGAGCAGTTCTTC. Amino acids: CASSSTERSSYNEQFF.

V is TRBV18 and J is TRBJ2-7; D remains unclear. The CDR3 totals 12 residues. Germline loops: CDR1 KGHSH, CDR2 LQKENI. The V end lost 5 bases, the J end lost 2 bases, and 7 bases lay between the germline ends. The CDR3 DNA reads TGTGCCAGCTCAGTCGACACCTACGAGCAGTACTTC. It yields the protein CASSVDTYEQYF.

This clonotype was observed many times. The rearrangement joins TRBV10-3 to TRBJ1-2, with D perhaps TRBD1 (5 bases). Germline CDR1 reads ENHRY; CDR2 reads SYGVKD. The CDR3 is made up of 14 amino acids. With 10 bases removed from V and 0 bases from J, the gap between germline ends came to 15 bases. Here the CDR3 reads CATWATETNYGYTF. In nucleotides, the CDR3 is TGTGCCACATGGGCGACAGAAACTAACTATGGCTACACCTTC.

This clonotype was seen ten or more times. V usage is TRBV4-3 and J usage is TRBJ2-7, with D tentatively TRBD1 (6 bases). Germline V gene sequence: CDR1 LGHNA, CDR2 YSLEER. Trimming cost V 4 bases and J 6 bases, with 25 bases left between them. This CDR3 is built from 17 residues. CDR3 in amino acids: CASSPTITGPRGVEQYF. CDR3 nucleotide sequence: TGCGCCAGCAGCCCGACTATAACAGGGCCTCGTGGGGTCGAGCAGTACTTC.